These 24 T cell receptor beta chains were sequenced from one sample in a study of control samples from healthy donors and cancer patients. TCRdb keeps only in-frame clones here, not all; method: immunoSEQ multiplex PCR. The sample yields about 130,000 clones, about 88% seen once. The sequenced sample consisted of blood. These receptors were taken from a man aged 45-60 years in good health.

This clone was seen once. This chain links TRBV10-3 with TRBJ2-5; D unresolved. CDR1 is ENHRY and CDR2 is SYGVKD in the germline V gene. V shed 3 bases and J shed 5 bases, with 10 bases lying between them. The CDR3 loop spans 13 amino acids. The CDR3 is CAISERPGETQYF. The CDR3 nucleotides are TGTGCCATCAGTGAACGTCCGGGCGAGACCCAGTACTTC.

The chain is built from TRBV11-2 and TRBJ1-5; D is ambiguous. Germline lookup yields CDR1 SGHAT and CDR2 FQNNGV. V lost 1 base to trimming and J lost 0 bases, with 4 bases between them. The CDR3 runs 14 residues. Here the CDR3 reads CASSLGTSNQPQHF. The CDR3 DNA is TGTGCCAGCAGCTTAGGTACTAGCAATCAGCCCCAGCATTTT.

The chain has TRBV9 and TRBJ1-3, with a tentative D call TRBD1 (5 bases). CDR1 and CDR2 from the germline V gene are SGDLS and YYNGEE. The CDR3 sequence is 12 residues long. V gave up 4 bases and J gave up 3 bases, with 5 bases separating them. In nucleotides, the CDR3 is TGTGCCAGCAGCACAGGTGGAAACACCATATATTTT. Translated, it gives CASSTGGNTIYF. The complete variable domain, with remaining parts taken from reference TRBV9 and TRBJ1-3, reads DSGVTQTPKHLITATGQRVTLRCSPRSGDLSVYWYQQSLDQGLQFLIQYYNGEERAKGNILERFSAQQFPDLHSELNLSSLELGDSALYFCASSTGGNTIYFGEGSWLTVV.

The chain links TRBV9 to TRBJ2-1; maybe TRBD1 (5 bases). The V end was cut by 0 bases, the J end by 8 bases, with 9 bases between. CDR1 is SGDLS and CDR2 is YYNGEE in the germline V gene. The length of the CDR3 is 13 residues. CDR3 sequence (DNA): TGTGCCAGCAGCGTAGCTTCAGGGTATGAGCAGTTCTTC. It yields the protein CASSVASGYEQFF. The full variable domain, in which reference TRBV9 and TRBJ2-1 provide the parts outside the CDR3, is DSGVTQTPKHLITATGQRVTLRCSPRSGDLSVYWYQQSLDQGLQFLIQYYNGEERAKGNILERFSAQQFPDLHSELNLSSLELGDSALYFCASSVASGYEQFFGPGTRLTVL.

The gene calls are TRBV11-3 and TRBJ1-6; 8 nucleotides match TRBD1. The trim removed 6 bases at V and 6 bases at J, leaving 4 bases unmatched. This CDR3 region has 14 residues. Germline V gene lookup returns CDR1 SGHNT and CDR2 YENEEA. CDR3 sequence (DNA): TGTGCCAGCAGGGGACAGGCCGCTAATTCACCCCTCCACTTT. It is translated as CASRGQAANSPLHF.

The chain recombines TRBV5-6 with TRBJ2-7, with 8 bases fitting TRBD1. Germline CDR1 is SGHDT and CDR2 is YYEEEE. This CDR3 has 15 residues. The V and J ends lost 0 bases and 5 bases, in that order; junction bases with no gene match: 7. CDR3 in DNA: TGTGCCAGCAGCTTGGGGGGAACAGGGGGACACGAGCAGTACTTC. Its translation: CASSLGGTGGHEQYF.

The chain employs TRBV13 and TRBJ1-4; 10 nucleotides match TRBD1. This CDR3 is 17 amino acids long. The germline V gene encodes CDR1 PRHDT and CDR2 FYEKMQ (reference sequence). With 5 bases clipped from V and 5 bases from J, the junction kept 11 bases outside the gene matches. The CDR3, as DNA: TGTGCCAGCAGCCCTACCGGGACAGGGGTCCAAAATGAAAAACTGTTTTTT. Its translation: CASSPTGTGVQNEKLFF.

The chain employs TRBV7-3 and TRBJ2-1, with TRBD1 as a possible D gene (6 bases). The V end was cut by 2 bases, the J end by 8 bases, with 13 bases between. Germline values: CDR1 SGHTA, CDR2 FQGTGA. The CDR3 covers 14 residues. CDR3 in DNA: TGTGCCAGCAGCTTAGGTGGGGGCTCGGATGAGCAGTTCTTC. Translating it yields CASSLGGGSDEQFF. Supplemented by reference TRBV7-3 and TRBJ2-1, the full variable domain reads GAGVSQTPSNKVTEKGKYVELRCDPISGHTALYWYRQSLGQGPEFLIYFQGTGAADDSGLPNDRFFAVRPEGSVSTLKIQRTERGDSAVYLCASSLGGGSDEQFFGPGTRLTVL.

V gene TRBV7-2 combines with J gene TRBJ2-1; 8 nucleotides match TRBD1. The junction had 6 bases not matched to a gene; V was cut back by 3 bases and J by 8 bases. CDR1 and CDR2 (germline): SGHTA, FQGNSA. CDR3 size: 14 residues. CDR3 sequence (DNA): TGTGCCAGCAGCTTCGACAGGGGAAGGCATGAGCAGTTCTTC. Amino acid sequence: CASSFDRGRHEQFF. The full variable domain, its missing parts supplied by reference TRBV7-2 and TRBJ2-1, is GAGVSQSPSNKVTEKGKDVELRCDPISGHTALYWYRQSLGQGLEFLIYFQGNSAPDKSGLPSDRFSAERTGGSVSTLTIQRTQQEDSAVYLCASSFDRGRHEQFFGPGTRLTVL.

This chain joins TRBV19 and TRBJ1-2; TRBD1 matches at 10 bases. Germline CDR1 is LNHDA and CDR2 is SQIVND (reference sequence). V gave up 11 bases and J gave up 4 bases; unmatched junction bases: 10. The CDR3 contains 14 residues. CDR3 DNA sequence: TGTGCCGTTTACTCCGGGACAGGGGCCTATGGCTACACCTTC. Its protein product is CAVYSGTGAYGYTF. Variable domain in full (rest from reference TRBV19 and TRBJ1-2): DGGITQSPKYLFRKEGQNVTLSCEQNLNHDAMYWYRQDPGQGLRLIYYSQIVNDFQKGDIAEGYSVSREKKESFPLTVTSAQKNPTAFYLCAVYSGTGAYGYTFGSGTRLTVV.

This chain links TRBV10-3 with TRBJ1-3; D is ambiguous. CDR1 and CDR2 from the germline V gene are ENHRY and SYGVKD. CDR3 size: 11 residues. CDR3 DNA sequence: TGTGTCACAGACTCTGGAAACACCATATATTTT. Its translation is CVTDSGNTIYF.

The CDR3 DNA is TGTGCCAGTAGTTGGGGGACGGACAGATTCTCTGGAAACACCATATATTTT. Protein sequence: CASSWGTDRFSGNTIYF. The chain is built from TRBV19 and TRBJ1-3; maybe TRBD1 (6 bases). The CDR3 extends over 17 amino acids. The V end lost 5 bases, the J end lost 0 bases, and 17 bases lay between the germline ends. CDR1 is LNHDA and CDR2 is SQIVND in the germline V gene (reference sequence).

The chain employs TRBV18 and TRBJ1-1, with 10 bases aligning to TRBD1. The trim removed 3 bases at V and 6 bases at J, leaving 13 bases unmatched. From germline, CDR1 is KGHSH and CDR2 LQKENI. The CDR3 is 17 residues long. Written as DNA, the CDR3 is TGTGCCAGCTCACCCGTCCCGGGACAGGGGTTAGTCGCTGAAGCTTTCTTT. Translated: CASSPVPGQGLVAEAFF.

The gene calls are TRBV5-1 and TRBJ2-2; 11 bases agree with TRBD2. From germline, CDR1 is SGHRS and CDR2 YFSETQ. The CDR3 loop spans 16 amino acids. Trimming at V came to 0 bases and at J to 9 bases, leaving 7 bases not matched to a gene. The DNA for the CDR3 is TGCGCCAGCAGCTTGGAACTAGCGGGGGCCAAGAGGGAGCTGTTTTTT. It specifies CASSLELAGAKRELFF.

The V gene is TRBV28, the J gene TRBJ1-4; D is uncertain. Germline V gene sequence: CDR1 MDHEN, CDR2 SYDVKM. V lost 4 bases to trimming and J lost 0 bases, with 18 bases between them. The CDR3 loop spans 18 amino acids. The CDR3 DNA is TGTGCCAGCAGTTCCCCCCCCGGACGGGTTGCAACTAATGAAAAACTGTTTTTT. Amino acid sequence: CASSSPPGRVATNEKLFF.

The chain uses TRBV30 and TRBJ1-2; a weak D match, TRBD1 (5 bases). This CDR3 comprises 15 residues. The V gene's germline CDR1 is GTSNPN and CDR2 SVGIG (reference sequence). V was clipped by 1 base and J by 2 bases, with 14 bases between them. The CDR3 protein is CAWSAAGGNNYGYTF. The CDR3 coding sequence is TGTGCCTGGAGTGCAGCGGGGGGGAACAACTATGGCTACACCTTC.

The rearrangement joins TRBV9 to TRBJ2-2, with 8 positions matching TRBD1. V was pared by 2 bases and J by 5 bases, with 5 bases of the junction left unmatched. This CDR3 spans 15 amino acids. Germline-derived CDR1 and CDR2 are SGDLS and YYNGEE. As DNA, the CDR3 is TGTGCCAGCAGCGTCGCAGGGGGCGGAACCGGGGAGCTGTTTTTT. This codes for CASSVAGGGTGELFF.

CDR3 protein: CATSRDPGEDTQYF. For the CDR3, the DNA is TGTGCCACCAGCAGAGATCCCGGCGAAGATACGCAGTATTTT. The gene calls are TRBV15 and TRBJ2-3; D not certain. Germline V gene data show CDR1 as LNHNV and CDR2 as YYDKDF (reference sequence). V lost 0 bases to trimming and J lost 5 bases, with 9 bases between them. The CDR3 has 14 amino acids. The full variable domain, with the rest looked up from reference TRBV15 and TRBJ2-3, is DAMVIQNPRYQVTQFGKPVTLSCSQTLNHNVMYWYQQKSSQAPKLLFHYYDKDFNNEADTPDNFQSRRPNTSFCFLDIRSPGLGDTAMYLCATSRDPGEDTQYFGPGTRLTVL.

V is TRBV5-6 and J is TRBJ2-7, with 12 nucleotides matching TRBD1. This CDR3 spans 15 amino acids. V trimming: 3 bases; J trimming: 4 bases; junction bases outside the gene matches: 5. Germline V gene sequence: CDR1 SGHDT, CDR2 YYEEEE. CDR3 amino acids: CASSWGTGGAYEQYF. The DNA for the CDR3 is TGTGCCAGCAGCTGGGGGACAGGGGGCGCGTACGAGCAGTACTTC.

The chain employs TRBV28 and TRBJ2-2; D might be TRBD1 (5 bases). CDR1 and CDR2 from the germline V gene are MDHEN and SYDVKM. This CDR3 is 16 amino acids long. Trimming removed 4 bases from V and 0 bases from J, with 12 bases in between. CDR3 sequence: CASSSRTPANTGELFF. The CDR3 coding sequence is TGTGCCAGCAGTTCGCGGACACCCGCGAACACCGGGGAGCTGTTTTTT.

A note on this clone: Distinct nucleotide sequences in the sample also encode this CDR3. V and J are TRBV28 and TRBJ1-1, with a weak D call TRBD1 (5 bases). Germline CDR1 and CDR2: MDHEN and SYDVKM. V lost 10 bases to trimming and J lost 8 bases, with 17 bases between them. The CDR3 totals 12 residues. The CDR3 sequence is CATSSGGTEAFF. DNA for the CDR3: TGTGCCACTTCATCCGGGGGGACCGAAGCTTTCTTT.

This chain uses TRBV18 with TRBJ1-4; possibly TRBD1 for D (5 bases). CDR1 and CDR2 from the germline V gene are KGHSH and LQKENI. The CDR3 is 13 amino acids. The chain's CDR3 is CAAAGGPNEKLFF. The CDR3 nucleotides are TGTGCAGCCGCCGGGGGTCCTAATGAAAAACTGTTTTTT.

V is TRBV4-2 and J is TRBJ2-7, with D perhaps matching TRBD1 (6 bases). In germline, CDR1 is LGHNA, CDR2 YNFKEQ. Trimming shortened V by 4 bases and J by 5 bases, and 18 bases separated the two germline ends. The CDR3 loop spans 15 amino acids. The CDR3 region has the DNA TGTGCCAGCAGCCCGCCGGGACACCCAGGTCACGAGCAGTACTTC. The encoded protein is CASSPPGHPGHEQYF.

The chain carries TRBV29-1 and TRBJ2-5; no clear D gene. Germline values: CDR1 SQVTM, CDR2 ANQGSEA. Between the trimmed V and J ends, which lost 2 bases and 5 bases, there was a span of 21 bases. This CDR3 spans 16 amino acids. The chain's CDR3 is CSVEIPSGNPRETQYF. The CDR3 region has the DNA TGCAGCGTTGAAATCCCGTCCGGAAACCCTCGGGAGACCCAGTACTTC.